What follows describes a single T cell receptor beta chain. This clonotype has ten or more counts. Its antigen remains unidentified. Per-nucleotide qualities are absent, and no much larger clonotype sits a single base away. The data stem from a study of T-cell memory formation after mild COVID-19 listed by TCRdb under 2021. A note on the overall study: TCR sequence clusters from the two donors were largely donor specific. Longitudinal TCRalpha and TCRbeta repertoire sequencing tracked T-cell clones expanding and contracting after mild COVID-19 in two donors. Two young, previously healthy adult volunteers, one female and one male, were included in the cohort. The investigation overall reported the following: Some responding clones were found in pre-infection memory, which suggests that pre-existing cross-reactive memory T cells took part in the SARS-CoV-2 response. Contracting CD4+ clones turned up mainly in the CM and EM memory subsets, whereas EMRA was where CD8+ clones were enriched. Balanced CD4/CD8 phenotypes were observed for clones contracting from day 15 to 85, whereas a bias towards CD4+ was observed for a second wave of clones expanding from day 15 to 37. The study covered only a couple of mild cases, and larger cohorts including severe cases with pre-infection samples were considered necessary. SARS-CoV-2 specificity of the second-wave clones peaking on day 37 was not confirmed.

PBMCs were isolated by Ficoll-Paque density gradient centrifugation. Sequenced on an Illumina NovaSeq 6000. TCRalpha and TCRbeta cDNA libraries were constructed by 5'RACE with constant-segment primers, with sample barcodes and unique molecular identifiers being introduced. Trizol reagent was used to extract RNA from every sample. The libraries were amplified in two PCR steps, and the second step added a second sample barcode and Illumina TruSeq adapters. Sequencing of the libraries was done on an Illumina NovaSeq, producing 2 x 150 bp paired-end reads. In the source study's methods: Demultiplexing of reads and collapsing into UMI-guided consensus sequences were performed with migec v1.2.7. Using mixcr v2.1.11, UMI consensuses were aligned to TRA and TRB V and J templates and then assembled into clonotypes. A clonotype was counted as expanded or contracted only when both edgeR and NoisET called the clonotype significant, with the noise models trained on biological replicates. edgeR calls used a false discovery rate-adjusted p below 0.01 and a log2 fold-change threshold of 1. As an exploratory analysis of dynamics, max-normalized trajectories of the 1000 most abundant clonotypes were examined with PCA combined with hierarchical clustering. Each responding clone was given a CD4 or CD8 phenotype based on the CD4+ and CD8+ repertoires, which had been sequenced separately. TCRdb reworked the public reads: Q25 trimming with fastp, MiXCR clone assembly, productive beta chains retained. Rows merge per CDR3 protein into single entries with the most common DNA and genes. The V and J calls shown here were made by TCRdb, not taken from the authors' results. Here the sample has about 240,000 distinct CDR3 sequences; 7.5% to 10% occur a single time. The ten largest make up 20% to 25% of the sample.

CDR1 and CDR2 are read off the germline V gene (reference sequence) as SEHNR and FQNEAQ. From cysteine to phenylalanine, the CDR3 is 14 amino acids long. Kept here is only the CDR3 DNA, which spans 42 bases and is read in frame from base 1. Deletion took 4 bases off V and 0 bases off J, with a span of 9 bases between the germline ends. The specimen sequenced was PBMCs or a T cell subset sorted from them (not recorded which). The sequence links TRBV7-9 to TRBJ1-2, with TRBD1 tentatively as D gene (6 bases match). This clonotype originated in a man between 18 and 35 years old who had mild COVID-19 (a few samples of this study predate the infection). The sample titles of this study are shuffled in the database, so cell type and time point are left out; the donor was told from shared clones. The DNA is TGTGCCAGCAGCTGGACAGCAGCTAACTATGGCTACACCTTC. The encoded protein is CASSWTAANYGYTF.